What follows is one T cell receptor (beta chain) and its context. The antigen is not known. This entry is derived from a study of CD8 T cells in ankylosing spondylitis. Findings of the study overall: A motif in TCR beta, a set of about eight highly homologous variants, appeared characteristic of ankylosing spondylitis blood. With a CD8+ phenotype, disease-linked clones were relatively rare in peripheral blood. Previous work reported some of these motif variants in the synovial fluid and blood of reactive arthritis. Matched ankylosing spondylitis synovial fluid reportedly showed significant enrichment of disease-linked clones.

The CDR3 runs to 14 residues. The V segment lost 3 bases and the J segment 6 bases; nucleotides outside the gene matches: 9. The germline V gene has CDR1 SGDLS and CDR2 YYNGEE. Quantitative 5'-RACE with molecular barcodes generated TCR beta libraries. TCRdb re-derived calls from the 5' RACE reads in MiXCR, one entry per CDR3 protein. The table records fewer than 400,000 distinct CDR3 sequences, approximately 8.2% of them present only once. V and J are TRBV9 and TRBJ2-7; 7 bases line up with TRBD2. The sample comprised blood, either unsorted or a sorted T cell fraction (not recorded which). The receptor comes from a male donor with ankylosing spondylitis. The CDR3 bases are TGTGCCAGCAGCGACGGACTAGATACGCTCGAGCAGTACTTC. Translating it yields CASSDGLDTLEQYF.